This T cell receptor beta chain was retrieved from a study of blood T cell repertoires in COVID-19. Method: immunoSEQ multiplex PCR; TCRdb's copy keeps in-frame clones and lacks some. The sample lists approximately 89,000 clones; about 80% were seen once. The CDR3 runs to 13 residues. Germline assignment: CDR1 SGHNT and CDR2 YYREEE (reference sequence). V gave up 2 bases and J gave up 3 bases, with 8 bases separating them. The material sequenced was peripheral blood. This sequence originates from a man aged 70-80 years with acute or convalescent COVID-19. V gene TRBV5-4 combines with J gene TRBJ1-1; D is uncertain. The CDR3 reads CASSLTGYTEAFF. As DNA, the CDR3 is TGTGCCAGCAGCTTAACGGGGTACACTGAAGCTTTCTTT.